The entry below gives a single T cell receptor (beta chain) sequence along with its context. The data stem from a study of blood T cell repertoires in COVID-19. The wider study: The United States, Italy and Spain were the sources of the acute and convalescent COVID-19 samples. Nucleic acid was either cDNA or gDNA, and it came from T cells, B-cell-depleted T cells, or PBMCs.

In the authors' methods: Reference gene primer amplification yielded estimated nucleated cell counts. Here immunoSEQ multiplex PCR was the method, and the copy in TCRdb shows in-frame clones only, minus some. V and J calls and clone size come straight from that table; D and trimming were deduced from the DNA. The sample contains over 150,000 clones, 84% of which appear only once. The TCR comes from a man aged 18 to 30 with active or convalescent COVID-19. The sequenced sample was peripheral blood.

Here the CDR3 reads CASSLEVRGLMGSPLHF. In DNA, the CDR3 is TGTGCCAGCAGCTTAGAGGTCAGGGGGCTGATGGGTTCACCCCTCCACTTT. The V call is TRBV7-3, the J call TRBJ1-6; 8 bases fit TRBD1. V was pared by 2 bases and J by 9 bases, with 12 bases of the junction left unmatched. CDR1 and CDR2 from the germline V gene are SGHTA and FQGTGA. This CDR3 is built from 17 residues. Based on the CDR3 plus reference TRBV7-3 and TRBJ1-6, the full variable domain is GAGVSQTPSNKVTEKGKYVELRCDPISGHTALYWYRQSLGQGPEFLIYFQGTGAADDSGLPNDRFFAVRPEGSVSTLKIQRTERGDSAVYLCASSLEVRGLMGSPLHFGNGTRLTVT.